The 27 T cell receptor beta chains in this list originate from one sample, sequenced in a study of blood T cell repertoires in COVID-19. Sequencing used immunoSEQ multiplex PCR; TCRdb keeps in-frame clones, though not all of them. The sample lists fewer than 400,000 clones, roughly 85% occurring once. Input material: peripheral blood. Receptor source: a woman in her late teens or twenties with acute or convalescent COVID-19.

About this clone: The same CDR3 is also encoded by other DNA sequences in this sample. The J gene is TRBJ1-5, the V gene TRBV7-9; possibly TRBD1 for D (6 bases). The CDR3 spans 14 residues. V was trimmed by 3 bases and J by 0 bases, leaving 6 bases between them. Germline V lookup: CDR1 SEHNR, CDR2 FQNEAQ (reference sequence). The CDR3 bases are TGTGCCAGCAGCTTGGACAGTAGCAATCAGCCCCAGCATTTT. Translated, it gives CASSLDSSNQPQHF.

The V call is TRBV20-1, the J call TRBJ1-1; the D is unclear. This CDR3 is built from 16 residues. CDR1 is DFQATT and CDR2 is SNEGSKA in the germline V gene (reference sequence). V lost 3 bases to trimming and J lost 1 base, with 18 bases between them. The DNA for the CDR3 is TGCAGTGCTAGTAAGATAAAGCCCGATGGGAACACTGAAGCTTTCTTT. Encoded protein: CSASKIKPDGNTEAFF.

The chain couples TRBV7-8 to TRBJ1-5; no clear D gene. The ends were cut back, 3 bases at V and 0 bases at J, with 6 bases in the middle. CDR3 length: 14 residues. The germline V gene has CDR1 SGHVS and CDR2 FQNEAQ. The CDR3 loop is CASSFLYSNQPQHF. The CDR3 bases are TGTGCCAGCAGCTTCCTGTATAGCAATCAGCCCCAGCATTTT. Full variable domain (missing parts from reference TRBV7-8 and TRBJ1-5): GAGVSQSPRYKVAKRGQDVALRCDPISGHVSLFWYQQALGQGPEFLTYFQNEAQLDKSGLPSDRFFAERPEGSVSTLKIQRTQQEDSAVYLCASSFLYSNQPQHFGDGTRLSIL.

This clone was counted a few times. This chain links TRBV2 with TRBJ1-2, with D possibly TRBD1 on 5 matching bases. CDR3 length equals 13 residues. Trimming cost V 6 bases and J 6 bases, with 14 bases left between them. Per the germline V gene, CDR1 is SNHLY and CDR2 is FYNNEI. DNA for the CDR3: TGTGCCAGCAGCGGCAGGGTGGGCAATGGCTACACCTTC. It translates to CASSGRVGNGYTF.

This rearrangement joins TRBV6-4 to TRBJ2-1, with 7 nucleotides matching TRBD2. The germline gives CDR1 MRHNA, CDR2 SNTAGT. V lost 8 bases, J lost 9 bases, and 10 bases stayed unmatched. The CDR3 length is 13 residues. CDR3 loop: CASGLEARGEQFF. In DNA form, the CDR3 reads TGTGCCAGCGGACTAGAAGCCCGGGGTGAGCAGTTCTTC.

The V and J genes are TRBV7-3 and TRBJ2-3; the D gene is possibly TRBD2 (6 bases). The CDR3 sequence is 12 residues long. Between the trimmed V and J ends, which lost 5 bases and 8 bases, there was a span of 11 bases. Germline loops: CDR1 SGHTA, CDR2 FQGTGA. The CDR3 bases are TGTGCCAGCAGCCCCGGGGGAGGTACGCAGTATTTT. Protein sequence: CASSPGGGTQYF.

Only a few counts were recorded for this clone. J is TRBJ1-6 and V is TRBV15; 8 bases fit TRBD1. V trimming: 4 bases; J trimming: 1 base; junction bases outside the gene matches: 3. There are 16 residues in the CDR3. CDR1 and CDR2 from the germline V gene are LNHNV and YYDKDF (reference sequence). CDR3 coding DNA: TGTGCCACCAGCATGAGGACAGGGTCCTATAATTCACCCCTCCACTTT. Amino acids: CATSMRTGSYNSPLHF. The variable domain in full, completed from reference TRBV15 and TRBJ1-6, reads DAMVIQNPRYQVTQFGKPVTLSCSQTLNHNVMYWYQQKSSQAPKLLFHYYDKDFNNEADTPDNFQSRRPNTSFCFLDIRSPGLGDTAMYLCATSMRTGSYNSPLHFGNGTRLTVT.

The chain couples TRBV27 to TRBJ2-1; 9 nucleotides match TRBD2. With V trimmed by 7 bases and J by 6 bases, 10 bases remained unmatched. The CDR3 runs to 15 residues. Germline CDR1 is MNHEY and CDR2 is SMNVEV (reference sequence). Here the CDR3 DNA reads TGTGCCAGCACCATTGGGGCTAGCGGGATCAATGAGCAGTTCTTC. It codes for CASTIGASGINEQFF.

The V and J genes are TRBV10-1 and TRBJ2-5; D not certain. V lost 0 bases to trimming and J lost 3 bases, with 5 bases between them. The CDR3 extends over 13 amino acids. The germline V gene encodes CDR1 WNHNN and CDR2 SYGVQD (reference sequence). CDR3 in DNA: TGCGCCAGCAGTGAGTCCGGAGAAGAGACCCAGTACTTC. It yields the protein CASSESGEETQYF.

CDR3 sequence (DNA): TGTGCCAGCAGTTTGGAAGCGGGGGGGCTAGTAGATACGCAGTATTTT. It translates to CASSLEAGGLVDTQYF. The chain is built from TRBV6-5 and TRBJ2-3; 10 nucleotides line up with TRBD2. V trimming: 4 bases; J trimming: 5 bases; junction bases outside the gene matches: 9. Per germline, CDR1 MNHEY and CDR2 SVGAGI. The CDR3 is 16 residues long.

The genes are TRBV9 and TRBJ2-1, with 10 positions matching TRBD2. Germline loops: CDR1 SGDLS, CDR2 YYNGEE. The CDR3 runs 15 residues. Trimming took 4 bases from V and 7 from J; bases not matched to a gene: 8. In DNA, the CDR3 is TGTGCCAGCAGCCTCTCATCTAGCGGGGGAAATGAGCAGTTCTTC. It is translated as CASSLSSSGGNEQFF.

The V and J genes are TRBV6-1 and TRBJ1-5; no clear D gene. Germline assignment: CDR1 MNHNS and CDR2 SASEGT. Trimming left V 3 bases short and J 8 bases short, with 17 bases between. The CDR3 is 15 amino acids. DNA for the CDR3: TGTGCCAGCAGTGATTGGCCCAGGCAGCGGGAGCCCCAGCATTTT. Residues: CASSDWPRQREPQHF.

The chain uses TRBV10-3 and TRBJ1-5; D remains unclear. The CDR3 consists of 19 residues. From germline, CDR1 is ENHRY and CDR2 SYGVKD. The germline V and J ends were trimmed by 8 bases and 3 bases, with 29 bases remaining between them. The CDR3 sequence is CAIPAVVVRAAGLNQPQHF. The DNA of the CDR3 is TGTGCCATCCCGGCGGTTGTCGTTCGGGCAGCCGGACTCAATCAGCCCCAGCATTTT.

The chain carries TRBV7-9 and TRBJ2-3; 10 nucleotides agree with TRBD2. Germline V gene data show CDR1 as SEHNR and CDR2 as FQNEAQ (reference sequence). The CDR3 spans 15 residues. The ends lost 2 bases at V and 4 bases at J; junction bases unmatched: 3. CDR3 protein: CASSLLAGAADTQYF. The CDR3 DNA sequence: TGTGCCAGCAGCTTACTAGCGGGAGCTGCAGATACGCAGTATTTT.

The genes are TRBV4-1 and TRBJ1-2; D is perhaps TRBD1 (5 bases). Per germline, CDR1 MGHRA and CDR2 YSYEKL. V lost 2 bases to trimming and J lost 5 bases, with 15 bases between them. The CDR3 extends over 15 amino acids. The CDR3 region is CASSQNSRGNYGYTF. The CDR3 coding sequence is TGCGCCAGCAGCCAAAACAGCCGGGGGAATTATGGCTACACCTTC.

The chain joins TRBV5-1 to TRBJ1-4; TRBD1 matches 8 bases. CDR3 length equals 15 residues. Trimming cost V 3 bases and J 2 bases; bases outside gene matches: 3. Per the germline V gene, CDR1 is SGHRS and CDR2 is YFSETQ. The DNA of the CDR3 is TGCGCCAGCAGCTCGACAGGGGCGACTAATGAAAAACTGTTTTTT. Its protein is CASSSTGATNEKLFF.

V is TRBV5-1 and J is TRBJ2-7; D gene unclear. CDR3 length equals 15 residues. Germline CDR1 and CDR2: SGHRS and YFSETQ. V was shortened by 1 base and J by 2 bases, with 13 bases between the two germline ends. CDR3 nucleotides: TGCGCCAGCAGCTTGTCACGCGGTCCCGCCTACGAGCAGTACTTC. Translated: CASSLSRGPAYEQYF.

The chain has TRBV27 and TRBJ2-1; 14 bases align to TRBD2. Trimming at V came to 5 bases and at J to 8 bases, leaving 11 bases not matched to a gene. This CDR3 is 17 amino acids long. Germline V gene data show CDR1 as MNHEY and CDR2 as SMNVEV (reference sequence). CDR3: CASSARLAGGPRDEQFF. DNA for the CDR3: TGTGCCAGCAGTGCCCGACTAGCGGGAGGGCCGAGGGATGAGCAGTTCTTC.

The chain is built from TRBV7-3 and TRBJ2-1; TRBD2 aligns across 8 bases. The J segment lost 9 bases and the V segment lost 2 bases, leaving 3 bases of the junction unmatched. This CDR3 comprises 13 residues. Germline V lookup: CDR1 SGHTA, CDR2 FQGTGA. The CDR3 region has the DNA TGTGCCAGCAGCTTACTAGCGGGTAGTGAGCAGTTCTTC. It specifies CASSLLAGSEQFF.

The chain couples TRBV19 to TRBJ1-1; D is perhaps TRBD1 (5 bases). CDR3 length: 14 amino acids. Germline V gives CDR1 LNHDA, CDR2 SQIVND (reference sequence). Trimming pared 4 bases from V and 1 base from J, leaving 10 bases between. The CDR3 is CASSTQVSNTEAFF. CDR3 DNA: TGTGCCAGTAGTACACAGGTATCGAACACTGAAGCTTTCTTT.

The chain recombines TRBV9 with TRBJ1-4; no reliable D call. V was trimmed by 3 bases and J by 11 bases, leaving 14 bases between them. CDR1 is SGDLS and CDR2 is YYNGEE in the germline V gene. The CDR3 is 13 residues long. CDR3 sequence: CASSDSPNGKLFF. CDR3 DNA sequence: TGTGCCAGCAGCGACAGCCCGAATGGGAAACTGTTTTTT.

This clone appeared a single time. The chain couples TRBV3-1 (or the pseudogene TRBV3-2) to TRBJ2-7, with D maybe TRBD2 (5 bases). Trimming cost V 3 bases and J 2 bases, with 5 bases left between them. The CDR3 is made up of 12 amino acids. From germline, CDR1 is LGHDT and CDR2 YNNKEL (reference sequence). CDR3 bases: TGTGCCAGCAGCCAGACTACCTACGAGCAGTACTTC. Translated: CASSQTTYEQYF.

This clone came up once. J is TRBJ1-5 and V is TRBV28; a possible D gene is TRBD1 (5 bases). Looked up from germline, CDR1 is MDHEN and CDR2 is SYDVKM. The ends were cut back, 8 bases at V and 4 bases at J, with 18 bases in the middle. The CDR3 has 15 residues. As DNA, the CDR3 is TGTGCCAGCCAATTAGGGCAGGGTGGGAATCAGCCCCAGCATTTT. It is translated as CASQLGQGGNQPQHF.

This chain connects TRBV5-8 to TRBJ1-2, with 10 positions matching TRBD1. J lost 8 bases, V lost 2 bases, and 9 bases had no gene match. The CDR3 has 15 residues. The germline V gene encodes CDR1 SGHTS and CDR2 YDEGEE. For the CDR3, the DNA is TGTGCCAGCAGCTTCTCCGGGACAGGGGAAGGGGGCTACACCTTC. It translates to CASSFSGTGEGGYTF. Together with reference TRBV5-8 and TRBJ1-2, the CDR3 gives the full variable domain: EAGVTQSPTHLIKTRGQQATLRCSPISGHTSVYWYQQALGLGLQFLLWYDEGEERNRGNFPPRFSGRQFPNYSSELNVNALELEDSALYLCASSFSGTGEGGYTFGSGTRLTVV.

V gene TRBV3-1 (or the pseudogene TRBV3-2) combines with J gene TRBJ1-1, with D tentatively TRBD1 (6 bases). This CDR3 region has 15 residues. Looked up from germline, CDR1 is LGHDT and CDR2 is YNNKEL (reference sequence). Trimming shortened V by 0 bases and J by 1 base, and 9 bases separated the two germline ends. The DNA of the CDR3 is TGTGCCAGCAGCCAAGAGTTGGGACAGAACACTGAAGCTTTCTTT. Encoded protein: CASSQELGQNTEAFF.

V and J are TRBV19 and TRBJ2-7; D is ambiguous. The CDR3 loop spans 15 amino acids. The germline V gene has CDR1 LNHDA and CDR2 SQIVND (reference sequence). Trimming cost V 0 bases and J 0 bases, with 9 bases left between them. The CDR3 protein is CASSIDFPSSYEQYF. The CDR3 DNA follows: TGTGCCAGTAGTATAGACTTCCCGAGCTCCTACGAGCAGTACTTC. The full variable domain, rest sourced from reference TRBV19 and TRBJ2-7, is DGGITQSPKYLFRKEGQNVTLSCEQNLNHDAMYWYRQDPGQGLRLIYYSQIVNDFQKGDIAEGYSVSREKKESFPLTVTSAQKNPTAFYLCASSIDFPSSYEQYFGPGTRLTVT.

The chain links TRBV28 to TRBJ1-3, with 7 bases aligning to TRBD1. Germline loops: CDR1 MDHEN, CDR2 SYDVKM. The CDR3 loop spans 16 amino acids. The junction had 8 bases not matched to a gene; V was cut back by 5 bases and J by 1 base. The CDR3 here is CASSIRQGNSGNTIYF. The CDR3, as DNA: TGTGCCAGCAGTATTCGACAGGGAAATTCTGGAAACACCATATATTTT. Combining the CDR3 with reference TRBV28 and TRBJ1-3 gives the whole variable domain DVKVTQSSRYLVKRTGEKVFLECVQDMDHENMFWYRQDPGLGLRLIYFSYDVKMKEKGDIPEGYSVSREKKERFSLILESASTNQTSMYLCASSIRQGNSGNTIYFGEGSWLTVV.